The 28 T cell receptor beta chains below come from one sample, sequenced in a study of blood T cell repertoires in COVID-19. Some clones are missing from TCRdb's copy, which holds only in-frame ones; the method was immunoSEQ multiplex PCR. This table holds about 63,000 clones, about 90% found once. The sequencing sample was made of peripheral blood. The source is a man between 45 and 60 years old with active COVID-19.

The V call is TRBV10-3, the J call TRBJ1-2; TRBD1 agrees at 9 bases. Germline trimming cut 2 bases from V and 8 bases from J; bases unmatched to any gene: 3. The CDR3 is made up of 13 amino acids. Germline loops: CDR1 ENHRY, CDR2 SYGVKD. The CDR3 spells CAISEPTGGGYTF. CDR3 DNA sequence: TGTGCCATCAGTGAGCCTACAGGGGGCGGCTACACCTTC.

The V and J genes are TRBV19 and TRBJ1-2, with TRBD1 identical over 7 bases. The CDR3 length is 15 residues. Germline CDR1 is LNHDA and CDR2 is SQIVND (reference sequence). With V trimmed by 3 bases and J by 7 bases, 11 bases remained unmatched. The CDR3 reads CASSINRQGSGGYTF. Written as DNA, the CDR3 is TGTGCCAGTAGTATCAACAGACAGGGTTCGGGTGGCTACACCTTC. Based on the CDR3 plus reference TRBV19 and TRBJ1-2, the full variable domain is DGGITQSPKYLFRKEGQNVTLSCEQNLNHDAMYWYRQDPGQGLRLIYYSQIVNDFQKGDIAEGYSVSREKKESFPLTVTSAQKNPTAFYLCASSINRQGSGGYTFGSGTRLTVV.

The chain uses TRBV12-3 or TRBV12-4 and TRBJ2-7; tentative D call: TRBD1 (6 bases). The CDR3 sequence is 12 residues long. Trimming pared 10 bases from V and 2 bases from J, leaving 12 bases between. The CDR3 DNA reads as TGTGCCACACAGGGTATTACCTACGAGCAGTACTTC. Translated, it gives CATQGITYEQYF.

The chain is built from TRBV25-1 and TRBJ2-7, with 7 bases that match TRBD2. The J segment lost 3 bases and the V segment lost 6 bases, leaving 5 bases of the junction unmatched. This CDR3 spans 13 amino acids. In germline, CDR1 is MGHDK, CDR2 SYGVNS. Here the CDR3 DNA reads TGTGCCAGCAGGAAGACGGGGGGCTACGAGCAGTACTTC. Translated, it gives CASRKTGGYEQYF.

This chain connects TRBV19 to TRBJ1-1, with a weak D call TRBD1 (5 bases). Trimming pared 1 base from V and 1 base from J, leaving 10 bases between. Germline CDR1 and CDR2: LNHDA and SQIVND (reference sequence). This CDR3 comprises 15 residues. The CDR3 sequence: CASSIGGGRNTEAFF. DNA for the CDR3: TGTGCCAGTAGTATAGGCGGGGGACGGAACACTGAAGCTTTCTTT.

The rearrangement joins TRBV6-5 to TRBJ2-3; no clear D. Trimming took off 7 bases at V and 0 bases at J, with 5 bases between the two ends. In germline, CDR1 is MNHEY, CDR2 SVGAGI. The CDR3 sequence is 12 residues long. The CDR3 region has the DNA TGTGCCAGCATCGGGAGCACAGATACGCAGTATTTT. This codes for CASIGSTDTQYF.

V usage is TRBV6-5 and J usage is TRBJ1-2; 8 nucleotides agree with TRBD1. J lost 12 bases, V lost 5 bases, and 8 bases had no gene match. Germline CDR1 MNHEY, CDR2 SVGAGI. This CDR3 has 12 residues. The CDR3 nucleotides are TGTGCCAGCAGTCCCCGGACAGGGCCTCACACCTTC. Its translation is CASSPRTGPHTF.

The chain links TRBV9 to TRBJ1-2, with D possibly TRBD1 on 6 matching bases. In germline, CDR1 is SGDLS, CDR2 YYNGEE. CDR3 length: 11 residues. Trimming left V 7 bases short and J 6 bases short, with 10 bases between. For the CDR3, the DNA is TGTGCCAGCTCACAGGGACATGGCTACACCTTC. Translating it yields CASSQGHGYTF. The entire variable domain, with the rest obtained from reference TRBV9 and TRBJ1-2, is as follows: DSGVTQTPKHLITATGQRVTLRCSPRSGDLSVYWYQQSLDQGLQFLIQYYNGEERAKGNILERFSAQQFPDLHSELNLSSLELGDSALYFCASSQGHGYTFGSGTRLTVV.

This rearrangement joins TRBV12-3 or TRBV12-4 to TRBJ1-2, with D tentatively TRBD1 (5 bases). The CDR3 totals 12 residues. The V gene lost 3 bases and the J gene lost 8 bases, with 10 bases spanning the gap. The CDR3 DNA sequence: TGTGCCAGCAGTTTTGACTCAGGGGGCTACACCTTC. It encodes CASSFDSGGYTF.

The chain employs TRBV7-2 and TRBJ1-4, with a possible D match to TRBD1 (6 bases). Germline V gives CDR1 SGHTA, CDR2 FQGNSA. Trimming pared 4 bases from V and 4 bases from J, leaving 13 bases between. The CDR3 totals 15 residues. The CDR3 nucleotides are TGTGCCAGCAGCTCATTAGACAGGATTAATGAAAAACTGTTTTTT. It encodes CASSSLDRINEKLFF.

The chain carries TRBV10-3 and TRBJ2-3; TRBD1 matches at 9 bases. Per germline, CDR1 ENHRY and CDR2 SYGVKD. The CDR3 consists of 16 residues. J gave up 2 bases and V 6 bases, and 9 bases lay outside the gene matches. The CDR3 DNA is TGTGCCATCAGCGACCCGGGACAGGGCTCCACAGATACGCAGTATTTT. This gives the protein CAISDPGQGSTDTQYF.

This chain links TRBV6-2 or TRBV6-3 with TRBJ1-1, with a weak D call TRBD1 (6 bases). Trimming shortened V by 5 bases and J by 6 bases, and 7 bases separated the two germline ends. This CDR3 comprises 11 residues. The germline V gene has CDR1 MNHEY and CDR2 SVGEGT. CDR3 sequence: CASSQGSEAFF. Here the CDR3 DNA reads TGTGCCAGCAGTCAGGGGTCTGAAGCTTTCTTT.

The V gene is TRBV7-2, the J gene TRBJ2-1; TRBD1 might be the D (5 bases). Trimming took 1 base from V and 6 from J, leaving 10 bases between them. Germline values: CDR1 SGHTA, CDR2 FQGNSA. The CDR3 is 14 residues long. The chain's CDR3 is CASSLVQGSNEQFF. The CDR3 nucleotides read TGTGCCAGCAGCTTAGTGCAGGGCTCCAATGAGCAGTTCTTC. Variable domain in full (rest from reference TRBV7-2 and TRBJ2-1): GAGVSQSPSNKVTEKGKDVELRCDPISGHTALYWYRQSLGQGLEFLIYFQGNSAPDKSGLPSDRFSAERTGGSVSTLTIQRTQQEDSAVYLCASSLVQGSNEQFFGPGTRLTVL.

The CDR3 reads CASNSVFGYEQYF. Written as DNA, the CDR3 is TGTGCCAGCAACTCGGTGTTCGGCTACGAGCAGTACTTC. The chain joins TRBV27 to TRBJ2-7; the D is unclear. The V and J ends lost 7 bases and 3 bases respectively, with 13 bases between them. The length of the CDR3 is 13 residues. CDR1 is MNHEY, CDR2 SMNVEV, per germline (reference sequence).

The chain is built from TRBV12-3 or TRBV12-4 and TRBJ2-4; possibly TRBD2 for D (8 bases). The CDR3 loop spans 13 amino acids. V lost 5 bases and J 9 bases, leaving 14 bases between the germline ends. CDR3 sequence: CASSSREGAIQYF. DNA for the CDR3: TGTGCCAGCAGTAGCCGGGAGGGGGCCATTCAGTACTTC.

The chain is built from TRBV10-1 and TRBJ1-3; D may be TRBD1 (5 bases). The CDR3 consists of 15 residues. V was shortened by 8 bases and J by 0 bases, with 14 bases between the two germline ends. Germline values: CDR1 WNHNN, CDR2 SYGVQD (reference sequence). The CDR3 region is CASYKYRSSGNTIYF. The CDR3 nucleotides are TGCGCCAGCTACAAATACAGGAGCTCTGGAAACACCATATATTTT.

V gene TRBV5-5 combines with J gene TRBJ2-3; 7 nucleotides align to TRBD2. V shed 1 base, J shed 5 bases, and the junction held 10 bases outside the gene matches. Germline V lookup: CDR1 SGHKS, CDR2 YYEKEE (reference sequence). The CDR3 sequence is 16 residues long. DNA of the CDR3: TGTGCCAGCAGCTTGTGGTGGGAGGGCCCTCAAGATACGCAGTATTTT. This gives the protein CASSLWWEGPQDTQYF.

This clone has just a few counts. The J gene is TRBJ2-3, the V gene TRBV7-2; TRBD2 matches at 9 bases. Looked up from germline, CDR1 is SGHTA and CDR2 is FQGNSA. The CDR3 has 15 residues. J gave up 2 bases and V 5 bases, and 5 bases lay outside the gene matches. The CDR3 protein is CASSIGLAYTDTQYF. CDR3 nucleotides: TGTGCCAGCAGCATCGGACTAGCGTACACAGATACGCAGTATTTT.

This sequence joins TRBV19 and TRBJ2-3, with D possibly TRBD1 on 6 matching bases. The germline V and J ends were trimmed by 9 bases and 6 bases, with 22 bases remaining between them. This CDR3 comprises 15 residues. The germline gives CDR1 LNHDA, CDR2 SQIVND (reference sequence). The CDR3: CASTIGPGVRDTQYF. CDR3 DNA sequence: TGTGCCAGCACCATAGGGCCAGGGGTTAGGGATACGCAGTATTTT.

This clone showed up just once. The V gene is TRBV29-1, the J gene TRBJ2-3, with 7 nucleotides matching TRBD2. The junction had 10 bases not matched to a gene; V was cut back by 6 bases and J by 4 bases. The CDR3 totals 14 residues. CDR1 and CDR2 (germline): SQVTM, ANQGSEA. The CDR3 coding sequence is TGCAGCGTCAGGCTAGCGGAGGGGCCAGATACGCAGTATTTT. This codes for CSVRLAEGPDTQYF.

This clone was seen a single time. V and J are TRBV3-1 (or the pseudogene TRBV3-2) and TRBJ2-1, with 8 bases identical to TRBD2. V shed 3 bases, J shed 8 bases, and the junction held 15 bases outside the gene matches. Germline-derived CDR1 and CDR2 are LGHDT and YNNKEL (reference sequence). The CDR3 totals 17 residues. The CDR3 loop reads CASSQWTTSAQRDEQFF. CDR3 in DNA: TGTGCCAGCAGCCAGTGGACGACTAGCGCTCAACGGGATGAGCAGTTCTTC.

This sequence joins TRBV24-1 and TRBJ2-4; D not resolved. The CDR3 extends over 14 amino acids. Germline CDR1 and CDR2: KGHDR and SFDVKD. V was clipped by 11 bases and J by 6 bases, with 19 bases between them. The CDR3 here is CANPCGPPSNIQYF. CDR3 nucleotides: TGTGCCAACCCTTGTGGGCCTCCCTCAAACATTCAGTACTTC.

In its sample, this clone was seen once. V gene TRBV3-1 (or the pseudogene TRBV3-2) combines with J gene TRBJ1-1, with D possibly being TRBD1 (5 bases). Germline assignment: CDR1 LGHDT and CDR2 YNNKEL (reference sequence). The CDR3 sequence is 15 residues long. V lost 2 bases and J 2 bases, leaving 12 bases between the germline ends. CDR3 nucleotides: TGTGCCAGCAGCCAAAAGACAGCACCAAACACTGAAGCTTTCTTT. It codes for CASSQKTAPNTEAFF.

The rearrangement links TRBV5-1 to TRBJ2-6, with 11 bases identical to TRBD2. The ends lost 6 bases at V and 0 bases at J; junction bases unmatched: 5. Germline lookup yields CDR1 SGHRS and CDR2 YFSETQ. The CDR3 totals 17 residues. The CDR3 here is CASTGLAALSGANVLTF. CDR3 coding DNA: TGCGCCAGCACGGGACTAGCGGCCCTCTCTGGGGCCAACGTCCTGACTTTC.

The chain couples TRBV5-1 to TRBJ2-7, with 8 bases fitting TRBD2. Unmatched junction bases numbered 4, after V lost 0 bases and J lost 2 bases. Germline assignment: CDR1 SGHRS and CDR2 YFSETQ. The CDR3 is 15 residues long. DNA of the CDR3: TGCGCCAGCAGCTTGGTTGCGGGAGGACCCTACGAGCAGTACTTC. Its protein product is CASSLVAGGPYEQYF.

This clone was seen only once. CDR3 region: CASSWTGGPYEQYF. The CDR3, as DNA: TGTGCCAGCAGTTGGACAGGGGGACCCTACGAGCAGTACTTC. The chain links TRBV6-2 or TRBV6-3 to TRBJ2-7, with TRBD1 identical over 10 bases. The CDR3 is 14 residues long. The junction had 2 bases not matched to a gene; V was cut back by 4 bases and J by 2 bases. CDR1 is MNHEY and CDR2 is SVGEGT in the germline V gene.

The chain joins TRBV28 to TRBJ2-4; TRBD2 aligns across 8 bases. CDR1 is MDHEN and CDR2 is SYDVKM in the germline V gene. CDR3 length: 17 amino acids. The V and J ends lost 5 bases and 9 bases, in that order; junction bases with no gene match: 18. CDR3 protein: CASSTSGLPDPAGIQYF. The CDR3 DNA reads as TGTGCCAGCAGTACTAGCGGACTACCAGATCCCGCTGGCATTCAGTACTTC. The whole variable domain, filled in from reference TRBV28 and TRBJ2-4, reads DVKVTQSSRYLVKRTGEKVFLECVQDMDHENMFWYRQDPGLGLRLIYFSYDVKMKEKGDIPEGYSVSREKKERFSLILESASTNQTSMYLCASSTSGLPDPAGIQYFGAGTRLSVL.

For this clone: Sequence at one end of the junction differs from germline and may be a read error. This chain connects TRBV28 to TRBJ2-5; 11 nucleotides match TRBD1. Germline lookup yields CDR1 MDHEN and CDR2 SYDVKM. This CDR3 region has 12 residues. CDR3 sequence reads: CASSVTDRGPNF. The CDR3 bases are TGTGCCAGCAGCGTTACGGACAGGGGGCCGAACTTC.